The present T cell receptor beta chain was sequenced within a study of blood T cells in healthy people across ages. Regarding the study as a whole: Expanded clonotype shifts may have been confounded, as the donors had an unknown CMV status.

Details on this clonotype: Its target is not known.

The length of the CDR3 is 16 residues. Per sample, at least 5 micrograms of total RNA were extracted. A sample-barcoded 5' primer and a J-beta primer mix were used in a second PCR of roughly 7 to 11 cycles. Each of the samples gave a minimum of 2.5 million paired-end reads that contained CDR3. MiXCR was run by TCRdb on the 5' RACE reads, yielding one entry per CDR3 protein. The repertoire includes roughly 700,000 distinct CDR3 sequences, 45% to 50% of them detected once, and around a third sits in the top ten. Sequencing was done on a sample of blood. The rearrangement uses TRBV12-3 or TRBV12-4 and TRBJ2-5; TRBD1 matches 10 bases. The DNA matches TRBJ2-7 better at its end, which makes the J call doubtful. The receptor's source is a woman aged 55-69 years in good health. The CDR3 protein is CASSYTVGQGVHEQYF. The CDR3 DNA follows: TGTGCCAGCAGTTATACCGTCGGACAGGGGGTCCACGAGCAGTACTTC.